This entry lists 28 T cell receptor beta chains sequenced from one sample in a study of hypomethylating agent response in myelodysplastic syndrome. This table comes from immunoSEQ multiplex PCR, and its TCRdb copy is limited to in-frame clones, with some not included. The sample consists of roughly 6,000 clones, around 80% of them appearing once. This material consisted of bone marrow, taken before or after starting hypomethylating agent treatment for myelodysplastic syndrome (not recorded which). The source is a human donor with myelodysplastic syndrome.

The chain links TRBV15 to TRBJ2-4; D could derive from TRBD1 or TRBD2 (5 bases each). There are 13 residues in the CDR3. Germline V lookup: CDR1 LNHNV, CDR2 YYDKDF (reference sequence). V shed 5 bases and J shed 6 bases, with 11 bases lying between them. For the CDR3, the DNA is TGTGCCACCAGCCAGGGCCGGGGAAACATTCAGTACTTC. It yields the protein CATSQGRGNIQYF.

The rearrangement links TRBV5-6 to TRBJ2-7; D possibly uses TRBD1 or TRBD2 (6 bases each). CDR3 size: 13 residues. V lost 2 bases and J 5 bases, leaving 11 bases between the germline ends. Germline CDR1 reads SGHDT; CDR2 reads YYEEEE. This CDR3 is CASSFGGGHEQYV. The DNA of the CDR3 is TGTGCCAGCAGCTTTGGAGGGGGACACGAGCAGTACGTC.

The CDR3 coding sequence is TGCGCCAGCAGCCAAGTTTGGATGGGGGGGGAGCTGTTTTTT. Translated, it gives CASSQVWMGGELFF. This chain connects TRBV4-1 to TRBJ2-2; D unresolved. V was cut by 1 base and J by 8 bases, with 11 bases left in between. CDR1 and CDR2 (germline): MGHRA, YSYEKL. There are 14 residues in the CDR3.

The chain employs TRBV6-5 and TRBJ2-5; D tentatively fits TRBD1 or TRBD2 (6 bases each). Germline V CDR1 and CDR2: MNHEY, SVGAGI. This CDR3 comprises 16 residues. Trimming stripped 0 bases from V and 5 bases from J, with 16 bases between. The CDR3 is CASSYSKQGGWETQYF. The CDR3 DNA reads as TGTGCCAGCAGTTACTCGAAACAGGGAGGTTGGGAGACCCAGTACTTC.

V usage is TRBV27 and J usage is TRBJ2-7, with a tentative D call TRBD2 (7 bases). Trimming took off 4 bases at V and 1 base at J, with 11 bases between the two ends. This CDR3 has 14 residues. Per germline, CDR1 MNHEY and CDR2 SMNVEV (reference sequence). The CDR3 DNA is TGTGCCAGCAGTTCAAGGGGGGGTTCCTACGAGCAGTACGTC. Translating it yields CASSSRGGSYEQYV.

The chain carries TRBV5-5 and TRBJ1-1, with 7 bases lining up with TRBD1. Germline CDR1 and CDR2: SGHKS and YYEKEE (reference sequence). V lost 4 bases and J lost 10; bases outside the gene matches: 7. CDR3 size: 12 residues. The CDR3 reads CASSVHRGLAFF. As DNA, the CDR3 is TGTGCCAGCAGCGTCCACAGGGGATTAGCTTTCTTT.

This rearrangement joins TRBV9 to TRBJ1-2, with a possible D match to TRBD1 (6 bases). CDR1 is SGDLS and CDR2 is YYNGEE in the germline V gene. CDR3 length: 14 residues. The V and J ends lost 2 bases and 2 bases respectively, with 10 bases between them. CDR3 sequence (DNA): TGTGCCAGCAGCGTGGGCACAGGGAACTATGGCTACACCTTC. Amino acid sequence: CASSVGTGNYGYTF. The full variable domain, with the rest looked up from reference TRBV9 and TRBJ1-2, is DSGVTQTPKHLITATGQRVTLRCSPRSGDLSVYWYQQSLDQGLQFLIQYYNGEERAKGNILERFSAQQFPDLHSELNLSSLELGDSALYFCASSVGTGNYGYTFGSGTRLTVV.

The chain carries TRBV19 and TRBJ2-6, with 7 bases lining up with TRBD1. This CDR3 has 14 residues. Germline loops: CDR1 LNHDA, CDR2 SQIVND (reference sequence). Germline trimming cut 5 bases from V and 5 bases from J; bases unmatched to any gene: 3. CDR3 amino acids: CASSGTEWANVLTF. The CDR3 nucleotides read TGTGCCAGTAGTGGGACAGAGTGGGCCAACGTCCTGACTTTC.

V is TRBV5-4 and J is TRBJ1-2; 11 bases match TRBD1. The CDR3 covers 13 residues. Unmatched junction bases numbered 5, after V lost 10 bases and J lost 3 bases. CDR1 and CDR2 (germline): SGHNT, YYREEE (reference sequence). In nucleotides, the CDR3 is TGTGCCTGGACAGGGGGCGGGGACTATGGCTACACCTTC. Translation: CAWTGGGDYGYTF.

This clone was observed a single time. V is TRBV5-1 and J is TRBJ2-5; no firm D call. The J call may be mistaken, given a closer DNA end match to TRBJ2-7. The CDR3 spans 14 residues. Germline values: CDR1 SGHRS, CDR2 YFSETQ. CDR3 in amino acids: CASSLGRPPYEQYF. The DNA for the CDR3 is TGCGCCAGCAGCTTGGGACGGCCGCCCTACGAGCAGTACTTC.

This chain joins TRBV27 and TRBJ2-2, with D possibly called TRBD1 or TRBD2 (5 bases each). The germline V gene has CDR1 MNHEY and CDR2 SMNVEV (reference sequence). Trimming removed 1 base from V and 5 bases from J, with 5 bases in between. This CDR3 has 13 residues. CDR3 nucleotides: TGTGCCAGCAGTTTATGGGGGACCGGGGAGCTGTTTTTT. It yields the protein CASSLWGTGELFF.

This clone was counted once. The genes are TRBV27 and TRBJ2-1; 8 bases fit TRBD2. The CDR3 has 15 residues. Germline V gene lookup returns CDR1 MNHEY and CDR2 SMNVEV (reference sequence). The V and J ends lost 3 bases and 6 bases, in that order; junction bases with no gene match: 7. The CDR3 nucleotides read TGTGCCAGCAGTTTTAGCGGGAACAATGGCAATGAGCAGTTCTTC. Translated, it gives CASSFSGNNGNEQFF.

The J gene is TRBJ1-1, the V gene TRBV11-2; D remains unclear. Germline CDR1 is SGHAT and CDR2 is FQNNGV. Trimming pared 0 bases from V and 0 bases from J, leaving 8 bases between. This CDR3 contains 15 residues. CDR3 in amino acids: CASSLDDPLNTEAFF. CDR3 bases: TGTGCCAGCAGCTTAGATGACCCACTGAACACTGAAGCTTTCTTT. The whole variable domain, remainder taken from reference TRBV11-2 and TRBJ1-1, is EAGVAQSPRYKIIEKRQSVAFWCNPISGHATLYWYQQILGQGPKLLIQFQNNGVVDDSQLPKDRFSAERLKGVDSTLKIQPAKLEDSAVYLCASSLDDPLNTEAFFGQGTRLTVV.

The chain joins TRBV4-1 to TRBJ2-3, with a possible D match to TRBD1 (5 bases). Per the germline V gene, CDR1 is MGHRA and CDR2 is YSYEKL. V lost 0 bases and J 4 bases, leaving 11 bases between the germline ends. The CDR3 contains 15 residues. In nucleotides, the CDR3 is TGCGCCAGCAGCCAAGATGGTCAGGGATCAGATACGCAGTATTTT. Its protein is CASSQDGQGSDTQYF.

The V call is TRBV4-1, the J call TRBJ1-1, with TRBD1 matching 8 bases. The germline CDR1 and CDR2 sequences are MGHRA and YSYEKL. V lost 1 base to trimming and J lost 4 bases; unmatched junction nucleotides: 8. This CDR3 comprises 16 residues. The CDR3 here is CASSQALTGVGTEAFF. CDR3 in DNA: TGCGCCAGCAGCCAAGCCCTGACAGGGGTTGGCACTGAAGCTTTCTTT.

The V and J genes are TRBV7-7 and TRBJ2-1; D gene uncertain. CDR3 length: 13 amino acids. The germline CDR1 and CDR2 sequences are SSHAT and FNYEAQ (reference sequence). Trimming cost V 1 base and J 9 bases, with 10 bases left between them. In nucleotides, the CDR3 is TGTGCCAGCAGCTTAGAAGGGTGGGGTGAGCAGTTCTTC. This translates into CASSLEGWGEQFF.

The rearrangement links TRBV5-1 to TRBJ1-1; TRBD1 is a possible D gene (5 bases). CDR3 size: 13 residues. Germline V lookup: CDR1 SGHRS, CDR2 YFSETQ. V was clipped by 4 bases and J by 1 base, with 8 bases between them. The CDR3 nucleotides are TGCGCCAGCAGCCAAGGGGCGAACACTGAAGCTTTCTTT. Translating it yields CASSQGANTEAFF.

The CDR3 nucleotides read TGTGCCAGCAGCGTGGGACCGGGACAGGGTCGGGGCTACACCTTC. Translated, it gives CASSVGPGQGRGYTF. This chain connects TRBV9 to TRBJ1-2, with 9 bases aligning to TRBD1. Germline CDR1 reads SGDLS; CDR2 reads YYNGEE. This CDR3 region has 15 residues. With 2 bases clipped from V and 8 bases from J, the junction kept 10 bases outside the gene matches. Full variable domain (outside the CDR3, taken from reference TRBV9 and TRBJ1-2): DSGVTQTPKHLITATGQRVTLRCSPRSGDLSVYWYQQSLDQGLQFLIQYYNGEERAKGNILERFSAQQFPDLHSELNLSSLELGDSALYFCASSVGPGQGRGYTFGSGTRLTVV.

This clone was observed a single time. The genes are TRBV18 and TRBJ2-1; TRBD1 aligns across 10 bases. Germline-derived CDR1 and CDR2 are KGHSH and LQKENI. With 4 bases clipped from V and 9 bases from J, the junction kept 15 bases outside the gene matches. This CDR3 has 17 amino acids. The CDR3 here is CASSLNIPGQGRFEQFF. CDR3 nucleotide sequence: TGTGCCAGCTCACTAAATATCCCGGGACAGGGGCGATTTGAGCAGTTCTTC.

The chain is built from TRBV9 and TRBJ2-3; D is unresolved. Germline V gene lookup returns CDR1 SGDLS and CDR2 YYNGEE. The V and J ends lost 0 bases and 6 bases respectively, with 14 bases between them. The CDR3 has 15 residues. The CDR3 DNA follows: TGTGCCAGCAGCGTAGAAGGTCTCGGTCCGGATACGCAGTATTTT. Its translation: CASSVEGLGPDTQYF.

In DNA form, the CDR3 reads TGTGCCAGCAGCCGTTTGGCGGGGGGGGGCTTGGGAGAGCAGTTCTTC. Protein product: CASSRLAGGGLGEQFF. V usage is TRBV5-6 and J usage is TRBJ2-1, with 9 bases lining up with TRBD2. Trimming cost V 4 bases and J 10 bases; bases outside gene matches: 15. This CDR3 region has 16 residues. Germline assignment: CDR1 SGHDT and CDR2 YYEEEE.

Only a few counts were recorded for this clone. V gene TRBV19 combines with J gene TRBJ2-7; 8 positions match TRBD1. J lost 1 base, V lost 6 bases, and 8 bases had no gene match. This CDR3 has 15 amino acids. Germline V gene data show CDR1 as LNHDA and CDR2 as SQIVND (reference sequence). CDR3 in amino acids: CASSQRRTGSYEQYF. Here the CDR3 DNA reads TGTGCCAGTAGCCAACGCCGGACAGGGTCCTACGAGCAGTACTTC.

The count of this clone is one. V is TRBV5-1 and J is TRBJ2-3; TRBD1 might be the D (6 bases). The germline CDR1 and CDR2 sequences are SGHRS and YFSETQ. The V end lost 4 bases, the J end lost 2 bases, and 17 bases lay between the germline ends. This CDR3 has 16 residues. The chain's CDR3 is CASSRNKDSYTDTQYF. CDR3 in DNA: TGCGCCAGCAGCCGAAATAAGGACAGCTACACAGATACGCAGTATTTT. Filled out from reference TRBV5-1 and TRBJ2-3, the complete variable domain reads KAGVTQTPRYLIKTRGQQVTLSCSPISGHRSVSWYQQTPGQGLQFLFEYFSETQRNKGNFPGRFSGRQFSNSRSEMNVSTLELGDSALYLCASSRNKDSYTDTQYFGPGTRLTVL.

J is TRBJ1-6 and V is TRBV10-3; 11 bases map to TRBD1. V shed 4 bases, J shed 9 bases, and the junction held 8 bases outside the gene matches. Germline loops: CDR1 ENHRY, CDR2 SYGVKD. This CDR3 has 16 amino acids. This CDR3 reads CAISGTGGASSSPLHF. The CDR3 DNA is TGTGCCATCAGTGGGACAGGGGGCGCATCTTCTTCACCCCTCCACTTT.

The chain recombines TRBV2 with TRBJ2-4, with D perhaps being TRBD1 or TRBD2 (5 bases each). Germline CDR1 reads SNHLY; CDR2 reads FYNNEI. With 6 bases removed from V and 0 bases from J, the gap between germline ends came to 18 bases. The CDR3 is 17 amino acids. The CDR3 loop reads CASSPIRDALAKNIQYF. Here the CDR3 DNA reads TGTGCCAGCAGCCCTATACGGGACGCCTTAGCCAAAAACATTCAGTACTTC. Supplemented by reference TRBV2 and TRBJ2-4, the full variable domain reads EPEVTQTPSHQVTQMGQEVILRCVPISNHLYFYWYRQILGQKVEFLVSFYNNEISEKSEIFDDQFSVERPDGSNFTLKIRSTKLEDSAMYFCASSPIRDALAKNIQYFGAGTRLSVL.

The chain couples TRBV9 to TRBJ1-3; weak D call: TRBD1 (6 bases). The V end lost 3 bases, the J end lost 2 bases, and 18 bases lay between the germline ends. From germline, CDR1 is SGDLS and CDR2 YYNGEE. This CDR3 is built from 17 residues. This CDR3 reads CASSASPGGFTGNTIYF. In nucleotides, the CDR3 is TGTGCCAGCAGCGCGTCCCCCGGGGGCTTCACTGGAAACACCATATATTTT.

This clone turned up a few times. The germline gene is not matched at one end of the junction; a read error may be the cause. This sequence joins TRBV7-9 and TRBJ2-3; D assignment may be TRBD1 or TRBD2 (5 bases each). CDR1 is SEHNR and CDR2 is FQNEAQ in the germline V gene (reference sequence). The CDR3 totals 14 residues. The CDR3 bases are TGTGCCAGCAGCTCCACCCCGGGGACCTCGAGCAGTTGGTTC. Its translation: CASSSTPGTSSSWF.

As for this clone: This same CDR3 is encoded by further DNA sequences in the sample. V gene TRBV7-6 combines with J gene TRBJ2-1; perhaps TRBD2 as D (5 bases). Germline V gene lookup returns CDR1 SGHVS and CDR2 FNYEAQ. This CDR3 has 13 residues. V was shortened by 1 base and J by 7 bases, with 8 bases between the two germline ends. The CDR3 protein is CASSLVGGNEQFF. The CDR3 nucleotides are TGTGCCAGCAGCTTAGTAGGCGGGAATGAGCAGTTCTTC.